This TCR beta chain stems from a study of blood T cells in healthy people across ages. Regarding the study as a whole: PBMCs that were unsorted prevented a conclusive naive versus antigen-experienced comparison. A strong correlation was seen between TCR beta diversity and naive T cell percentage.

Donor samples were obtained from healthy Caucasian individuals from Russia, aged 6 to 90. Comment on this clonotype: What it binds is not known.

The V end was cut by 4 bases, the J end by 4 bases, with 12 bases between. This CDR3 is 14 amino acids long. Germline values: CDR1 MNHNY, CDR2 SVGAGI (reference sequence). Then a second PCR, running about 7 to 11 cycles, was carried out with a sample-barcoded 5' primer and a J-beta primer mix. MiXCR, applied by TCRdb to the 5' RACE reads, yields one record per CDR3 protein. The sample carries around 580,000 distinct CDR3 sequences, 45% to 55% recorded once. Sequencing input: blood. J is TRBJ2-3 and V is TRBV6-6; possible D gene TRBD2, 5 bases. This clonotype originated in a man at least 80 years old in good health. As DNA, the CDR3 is TGTGCCAGCAGTTGCTCCCGTAGCGCAGATACGCAGTATTTT. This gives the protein CASSCSRSADTQYF.